This record concerns one TCR beta chain sequence. The target antigen is unknown. The CDR3 loop spans 14 amino acids. Trimming took off 6 bases at V and 5 bases at J, with 13 bases between the two ends. TCRdb re-called the reads through MiXCR, storing one row per CDR3 protein. This table has about 900,000 distinct CDR3 sequences, roughly 30% appearing once. These data come from a study of T cell repertoires in cytomegalovirus infection. This specimen was cultured CD8+ T cells from PBMCs, taken from culture after CMV antigen stimulation. The TCR originated in a human donor in good health (CMV status not recorded). Some clones in this sample may be carry-over from other donors' samples. This chain joins TRBV12-3 or TRBV12-4 and TRBJ2-2; D may be TRBD1 or TRBD2 (5 bases each). CDR3 in DNA: TGTGCCAGCAGGGGACCACCGGAGACCGGGGAGCTGTTTTTT. This sequence encodes CASRGPPETGELFF.